This record covers a single T cell receptor beta chain. The antigen remains unidentified. The entry originates in a study of cytomegalovirus exposure and HLA in healthy donors. PCR primers comprised 60 Vbeta and 13 Jbeta primers. This table comes from immunoSEQ multiplex PCR, and its TCRdb copy is limited to in-frame clones, with some not included. The sample contains fewer than 110,000 clones, more than 80% of which appear only once. Broader study findings: Listed as cytomegalovirus-associated were 164 TCR beta chains. It was likely that a cluster of highly shared sequence variants was a sequencing artifact. The classifier reportedly diagnosed cytomegalovirus status with high sensitivity and specificity.

The V and J ends lost 6 bases and 0 bases respectively, with 16 bases between them. The germline V gene encodes CDR1 SGHRS and CDR2 YFSETQ. The CDR3 has 16 amino acids. The TCR sequence derives from a man aged 25 to 40 in good health and CMV-seronegative. The specimen sequenced was PBMCs. This chain joins TRBV5-1 and TRBJ1-5; a possible D gene is TRBD1 (6 bases). The CDR3 spells CASTQGTTYSNQPQHF. DNA of the CDR3: TGCGCCAGCACCCAGGGGACCACTTATAGCAATCAGCCCCAGCATTTT.